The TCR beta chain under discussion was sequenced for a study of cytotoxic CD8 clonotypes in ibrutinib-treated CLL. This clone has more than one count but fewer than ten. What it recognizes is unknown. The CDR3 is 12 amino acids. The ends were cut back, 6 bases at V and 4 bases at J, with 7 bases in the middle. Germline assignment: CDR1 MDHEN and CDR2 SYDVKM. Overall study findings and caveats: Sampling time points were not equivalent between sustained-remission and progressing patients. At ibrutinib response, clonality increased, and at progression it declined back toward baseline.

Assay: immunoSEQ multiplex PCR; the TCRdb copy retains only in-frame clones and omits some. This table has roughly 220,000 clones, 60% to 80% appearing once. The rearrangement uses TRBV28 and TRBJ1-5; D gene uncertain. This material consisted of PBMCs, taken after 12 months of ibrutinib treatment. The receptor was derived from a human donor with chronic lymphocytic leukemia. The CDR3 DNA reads TGTGCCAGCAGAGAATCTAATCAGCCCCAGCATTTT. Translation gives CASRESNQPQHF.